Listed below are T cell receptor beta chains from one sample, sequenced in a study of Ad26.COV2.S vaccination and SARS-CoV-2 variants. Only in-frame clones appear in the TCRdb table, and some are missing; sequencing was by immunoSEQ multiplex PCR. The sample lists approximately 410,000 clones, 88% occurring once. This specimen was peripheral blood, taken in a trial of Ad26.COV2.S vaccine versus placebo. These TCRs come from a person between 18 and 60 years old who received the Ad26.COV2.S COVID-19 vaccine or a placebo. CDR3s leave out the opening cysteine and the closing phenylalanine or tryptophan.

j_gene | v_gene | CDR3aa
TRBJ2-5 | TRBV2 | ASSPPGQGFWARETQY
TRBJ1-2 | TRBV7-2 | ASSGGVARVYGYT
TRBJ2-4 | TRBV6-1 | ASSARNPSGLAKNIQY
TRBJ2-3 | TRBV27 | ASSPLYPLHRGGTDTQY
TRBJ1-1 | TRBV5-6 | ASSLDRGSNTEAF
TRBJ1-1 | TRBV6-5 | ASTIGLGAEAF
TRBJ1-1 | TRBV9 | ASSVTLNTEAF
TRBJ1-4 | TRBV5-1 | ASSLFVGSTNEKLF
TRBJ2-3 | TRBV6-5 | ASGRLAGETDTQY
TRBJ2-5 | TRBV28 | ASSLSGGAGETQY
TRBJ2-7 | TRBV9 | ASSVGGQGANEQY
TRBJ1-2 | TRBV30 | AWSVPAGEGYT
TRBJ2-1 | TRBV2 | ASSGTGFYNEQF
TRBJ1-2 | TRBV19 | ASSIDLGTIYGYT
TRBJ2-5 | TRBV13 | ASSLGSGRKETQY
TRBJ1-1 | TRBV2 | ASIGTEAF
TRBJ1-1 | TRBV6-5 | ASSYQGTGEAF
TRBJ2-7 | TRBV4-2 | ASSVNRGSYEQY
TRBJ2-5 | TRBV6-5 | ASSWLAGGSGTQY
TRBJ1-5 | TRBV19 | ASSIEAGSGQQPQH
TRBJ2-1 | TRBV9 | ASSVPRTGGSSNEQF
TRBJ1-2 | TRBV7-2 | ASSLEAGRYGYT
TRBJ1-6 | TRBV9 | ASSRVYNSPLH
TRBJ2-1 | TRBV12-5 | ASGLVTGLYNEQF
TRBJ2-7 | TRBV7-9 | ASSLGTGVDEQY
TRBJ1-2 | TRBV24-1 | ATSERTGGYT
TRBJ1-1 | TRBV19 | ASSTQTNTEAF
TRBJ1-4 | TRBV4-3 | ASSPRGGATNEKLF
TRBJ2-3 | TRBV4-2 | ASSHSDGTHRPDTQY
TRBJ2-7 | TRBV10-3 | AISGQGSEQY
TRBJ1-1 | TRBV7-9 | ASSLIQGDTEAF
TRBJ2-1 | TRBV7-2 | ASSLVGLAGGYNEQF
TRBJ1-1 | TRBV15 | ATSRDRGLNTEAF
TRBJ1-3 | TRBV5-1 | ASSLAGSISGNTIY
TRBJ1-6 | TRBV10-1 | ARQSQGWNSPLH
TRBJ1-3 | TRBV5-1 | ASSAGPDGNTIY
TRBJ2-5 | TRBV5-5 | ASSRQGIQETQY
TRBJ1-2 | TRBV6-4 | ASSEGTGNGYT